This T cell receptor (beta chain) was identified in a study of identical twins. Notes on the study in general: Insertions were fewer in abundant cord blood beta clonotypes, whereas memory repertoires showed none of this pattern. Invariant MAIT and iNKT cells are populations that could partly confound zero-insertion analyses.

This clonotype was seen only a few times. The antigen remains unidentified. The CDR3 is 16 residues long. With V trimmed by 7 bases and J by 7 bases, 11 bases remained unmatched. TCRdb fed the 5' RACE reads into MiXCR, producing one record per CDR3 protein. Of 1,800,000 or so distinct CDR3 sequences listed, about 31% are singletons. The V call is TRBV12-3 or TRBV12-4, the J call TRBJ1-6; 9 bases fit TRBD1. Sequencing was performed on cord blood. This clonotype originated in a newborn girl in good health. The CDR3 bases are TGTGCCAGCACAGTCTTTCAGGACAGGGGAAATTCACCCCTCCACTTT. It specifies CASTVFQDRGNSPLHF.